This TCR beta chain was identified during a study of blood T cell repertoires in COVID-19. TCRdb's copy holds only in-frame clones and misses some; the assay was immunoSEQ multiplex PCR. Found here are under 200,000 clones, around 80% of them singletons; the top ten hold approximately 8%. The CDR3 runs to 12 residues. Per germline, CDR1 LGHDT and CDR2 YNNKEL (reference sequence). V lost 4 bases and J 6 bases, leaving 10 bases between the germline ends. The sequence derives from a man in his 60s with acute or convalescent COVID-19. The V gene is TRBV3-1 (or the pseudogene TRBV3-2), the J gene TRBJ2-7; perhaps TRBD1 as D (7 bases). Sequencing was done on a sample of peripheral blood. CDR3 sequence reads: CASSLRGAEQYF. In DNA, the CDR3 is TGTGCCAGCAGCCTCAGGGGGGCCGAGCAGTACTTC.